The clone carrying this TCR beta chain was picked up a small number of times. What it binds is unknown. The data stem from a study of T cell repertoires in cytomegalovirus infection. Looking at the study overall: Well-studied HLA-B-restricted epitopes and recently identified HLA-C-restricted epitopes of CMV were both used in the study. Both CMV infection and a matching HLA type were indicated by public TCR beta signatures. Whole-study results and caveats: People with CMV and the relevant HLA were identified by cumulative public TCR beta family frequency.

Trimming removed 10 bases from V and 3 bases from J, with 9 bases in between. CDR1 and CDR2 (germline): MDHEN, SYDVKM. CDR3 size: 11 residues. TCRdb redid the calling of the reads with MiXCR, one entry per CDR3 protein. This table holds around 360,000 distinct CDR3 sequences, roughly 34% found once. The sample here was cultured PBMCs, taken from culture after CMV antigen stimulation. The TCR was taken from a human donor in good health (CMV status not recorded). Some clones in this sample may be carry-over from other donors' samples. J is TRBJ1-1 and V is TRBV28, with a weak D call TRBD1 (5 bases). The CDR3 region is CATRGYTEAFF. DNA of the CDR3: TGTGCCACCCGGGGGTACACTGAAGCTTTCTTT.